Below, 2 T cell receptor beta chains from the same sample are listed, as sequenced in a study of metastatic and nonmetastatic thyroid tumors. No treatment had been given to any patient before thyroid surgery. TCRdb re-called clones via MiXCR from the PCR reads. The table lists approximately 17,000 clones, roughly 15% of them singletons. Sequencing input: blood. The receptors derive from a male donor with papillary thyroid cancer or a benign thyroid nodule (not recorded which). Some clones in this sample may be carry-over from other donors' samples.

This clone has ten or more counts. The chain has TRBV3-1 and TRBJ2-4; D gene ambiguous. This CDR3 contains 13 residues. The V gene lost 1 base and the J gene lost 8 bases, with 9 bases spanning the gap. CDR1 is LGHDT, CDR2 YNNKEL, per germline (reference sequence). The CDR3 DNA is TGTGCCAGCAGCCAAGTACGAGTTGACATTCAGTACTTC. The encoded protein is CASSQVRVDIQYF.

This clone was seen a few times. CDR3 in amino acids: CASRNALSTDTQYF. The CDR3 bases are TGTGCCAGCCGAAATGCGCTAAGCACAGATACGCAGTATTTT. This chain uses TRBV27 with TRBJ2-3; no clear D. The V end lost 8 bases, the J end lost 0 bases, and 12 bases lay between the germline ends. This CDR3 has 14 amino acids. Germline CDR1 MNHEY, CDR2 SMNVEV (reference sequence).